This T cell receptor (beta chain) was retrieved from a study of blood T cell repertoires in COVID-19. Per the study methods: Cell counts per sample came from amplifying reference gene primers. Libraries were prepared by immunoSEQ multiplex PCR; TCRdb keeps only in-frame clonotypes and omits some of them. The DNA gave D and trimming, while V, J and clone size come from that table. The table has around 190,000 clones, just over 85% seen once; the top ten hold approximately 9.4%. Participant-reported clinical history was the basis for cohort assignment. For recovered donors of Cohort 3, there were two negative PCRs, clearance, or symptom resolution. The CDR3 has 14 amino acids. CDR1 and CDR2 (germline): LNHNV, YYDKDF (reference sequence). With 8 bases removed from V and 0 bases from J, the gap between germline ends came to 10 bases.

Sequencing input: PBMCs or T cells enriched from blood (not recorded which). The chain carries TRBV15 and TRBJ2-2; D unresolved. The TCR comes from a woman aged 18-30 years who had recovered from COVID-19. The CDR3 DNA is TGTGCCACCGGCTCTGCCGCGAACACCGGGGAGCTGTTTTTT. Translation: CATGSAANTGELFF.